The 26 T cell receptor beta chains listed next were all sequenced from one sample in a study of cytomegalovirus exposure and HLA in healthy donors. Only in-frame clones appear in the TCRdb table, and some are missing; sequencing was by immunoSEQ multiplex PCR. The table has 300,000 or so clones, approximately 86% seen once. The sample comprised PBMCs. The origin of the receptors is a young man in good health and CMV-seronegative.

This clone came up once. The chain links TRBV6-5 to TRBJ1-5; no definite D call. CDR3 length: 13 amino acids. Trimming cost V 0 bases and J 5 bases, with 5 bases left between them. CDR1 is MNHEY, CDR2 SVGAGI, per germline. The CDR3 here is CASSYSSYQPQHF. CDR3 nucleotides: TGTGCCAGCAGTTACTCCAGTTATCAGCCCCAGCATTTT.

The chain employs TRBV29-1 and TRBJ2-3; TRBD1 aligns across 8 bases. The CDR3 is 16 residues long. The V gene's germline CDR1 is SQVTM and CDR2 ANQGSEA. Germline trimming cut 5 bases from V and 3 bases from J; bases unmatched to any gene: 13. This CDR3 is CSVQGAISFGTDTQYF. The CDR3 nucleotides read TGCAGCGTTCAGGGGGCGATTTCATTCGGGACAGATACGCAGTATTTT.

The chain recombines TRBV30 with TRBJ2-7; 10 bases line up with TRBD1. The length of the CDR3 is 13 residues. The V segment lost 5 bases and the J segment 3 bases; nucleotides outside the gene matches: 4. The germline CDR1 and CDR2 sequences are GTSNPN and SVGIG (reference sequence). For the CDR3, the DNA is TGTGCCTGGGTCGGGACAGGGGTCTACGAGCAGTACTTC. It translates to CAWVGTGVYEQYF.

The genes are TRBV10-1 and TRBJ2-7, with 7 bases fitting TRBD2. There are 14 residues in the CDR3. Germline loops: CDR1 WNHNN, CDR2 SYGVQD (reference sequence). The trim removed 2 bases at V and 3 bases at J, leaving 4 bases unmatched. The CDR3 sequence is CASSESGALYEQYF. For the CDR3, the DNA is TGCGCCAGCAGTGAGAGCGGGGCACTCTACGAGCAGTACTTC.

The chain carries TRBV6-6 and TRBJ2-1; 8 positions match TRBD2. The CDR3 is 15 residues long. V trimming: 3 bases; J trimming: 7 bases; junction bases outside the gene matches: 8. Germline lookup yields CDR1 MNHNY and CDR2 SVGAGI (reference sequence). CDR3 loop: CASSYLRGGTNEQFF. In DNA, the CDR3 is TGTGCCAGCAGTTATCTCCGGGGGGGTACGAATGAGCAGTTCTTC.

This chain links TRBV28 with TRBJ2-7; 7 bases are shared with TRBD1. The CDR3 spans 15 residues. Germline CDR1 reads MDHEN; CDR2 reads SYDVKM. The V and J ends lost 6 bases and 3 bases, in that order; junction bases with no gene match: 11. The CDR3 protein is CASSLPGQLDYEQYF. CDR3 nucleotide sequence: TGTGCCAGCAGCTTACCGGGACAGCTGGACTACGAGCAGTACTTC.

The J gene is TRBJ2-1, the V gene TRBV5-5; 11 bases map to TRBD2. Germline trimming cut 2 bases from V and 6 bases from J; bases unmatched to any gene: 10. This CDR3 is built from 17 residues. CDR1 SGHKS and CDR2 YYEKEE come from the germline V gene (reference sequence). CDR3 loop: CASSFASGGSGFNEQFF. CDR3 nucleotide sequence: TGTGCCAGCAGCTTCGCTAGCGGGGGGTCCGGTTTCAATGAGCAGTTCTTC.

The CDR3 DNA is TGTGCCAGCACTCAGGGCGACACTATGTTGGAGCTGTTTTTT. This encodes CASTQGDTMLELFF. The chain combines TRBV9 with TRBJ2-2; possibly TRBD1 for D (5 bases). This CDR3 is 14 amino acids long. Germline values: CDR1 SGDLS, CDR2 YYNGEE. Trimming cost V 6 bases and J 10 bases, with 19 bases left between them.

The rearrangement uses TRBV21-1 and TRBJ1-2. TRBV21-1 has pseudogene status. This CDR3 comprises 17 residues. The CDR3 coding sequence is TGTGCCAGCAGCAGGGGAGACGGAAGGCTTGCTAACTATGGCTACACCTTC. Translating gives CASSRGDGRLANYGYTF.

The rearrangement uses TRBV12-1 and TRBJ2-7; whether TRBD2, the table's D call, matches the DNA was not checked. TRBV12-1 is given as a pseudogene. CDR3 length: 17 residues. CDR3 sequence: CASSPGNPYSGGDEQYF. In DNA form, the CDR3 reads TGTGCCAGCAGCCCGGGGAACCCCTACTCCGGGGGAGACGAGCAGTACTTC.

J is TRBJ1-5 and V is TRBV2; D is undetermined. Germline CDR1 and CDR2: SNHLY and FYNNEI. Deletions cut 3 bases from V and 0 bases from J, with 6 bases between. This CDR3 spans 14 amino acids. Here the CDR3 DNA reads TGTGCCAGCAGTGATCAGGATAGCAATCAGCCCCAGCATTTT. Translating gives CASSDQDSNQPQHF.

This clone has just a few counts. The rearrangement uses TRBV4-3 and TRBJ1-2; tentative D call: TRBD1 (6 bases). Germline V gives CDR1 LGHNA, CDR2 YSLEER. V lost 0 bases to trimming and J lost 4 bases, with 15 bases between them. The CDR3 covers 16 residues. The CDR3 sequence is CASSQDVTGTPYGYTF. DNA for the CDR3: TGCGCCAGCAGCCAAGATGTTACCGGGACACCCTATGGCTACACCTTC.

The chain recombines TRBV6-5 with TRBJ1-4; 7 bases fit TRBD1. The length of the CDR3 is 15 residues. V was pared by 3 bases and J by 4 bases, with 5 bases of the junction left unmatched. CDR1 MNHEY and CDR2 SVGAGI come from the germline V gene. The CDR3 sequence: CASSYHRQGNEKLFF. The CDR3 DNA sequence: TGTGCCAGCAGTTATCATAGACAGGGTAATGAAAAACTGTTTTTT.

This chain connects TRBV4-1 to TRBJ1-2, with TRBD1 matching 8 bases. This CDR3 is built from 15 residues. The V and J ends lost 5 bases and 5 bases, in that order; junction bases with no gene match: 10. Germline CDR1 MGHRA, CDR2 YSYEKL. DNA for the CDR3: TGCGCCAGCAGCGCACCGGACAGGGTAGGTTATGGCTACACCTTC. Its translation: CASSAPDRVGYGYTF.

The V call is TRBV18, the J call TRBJ1-1, with TRBD1 as a possible D gene (6 bases). The germline CDR1 and CDR2 sequences are KGHSH and LQKENI. V shed 8 bases and J shed 1 base, with 17 bases lying between them. This CDR3 spans 15 amino acids. The CDR3 protein is CASRTGQGTNTEAFF. DNA for the CDR3: TGTGCCAGCCGCACGGGCCAGGGGACGAACACTGAAGCTTTCTTT.

The chain recombines TRBV2 with TRBJ2-5, with 10 bases aligning to TRBD1. The J segment lost 4 bases and the V segment lost 4 bases, leaving 9 bases of the junction unmatched. The length of the CDR3 is 16 residues. Germline CDR1 reads SNHLY; CDR2 reads FYNNEI. CDR3 sequence (DNA): TGTGCCAGCAGTGCCGGGACAGGGGTCCAGGGAGAGACCCAGTACTTC. This codes for CASSAGTGVQGETQYF.

The chain carries TRBV5-1 and TRBJ2-3; 9 nucleotides align to TRBD1. V was clipped by 3 bases and J by 8 bases; unmatched bases: 19. Germline CDR1 and CDR2: SGHRS and YFSETQ. The CDR3 is 18 residues long. The CDR3 sequence is CASSSQPTQGAGGVTQYF. For the CDR3, the DNA is TGCGCCAGCAGCTCCCAACCAACACAGGGGGCAGGCGGGGTTACGCAGTATTTT.

V is TRBV2 and J is TRBJ1-3, with D hard to call. The CDR3 is made up of 15 amino acids. Germline V gene data show CDR1 as SNHLY and CDR2 as FYNNEI. Trimming removed 8 bases at V and 4 bases at J, with 18 bases between. The CDR3 sequence: CASGPPPGTGNTIYF. CDR3 DNA: TGTGCCAGCGGCCCTCCCCCGGGAACGGGAAACACCATATATTTT.

The chain combines TRBV18 with TRBJ2-3, with 9 bases lining up with TRBD2. With 4 bases clipped from V and 4 bases from J, the junction kept 12 bases outside the gene matches. Germline V lookup: CDR1 KGHSH, CDR2 LQKENI. The CDR3 covers 17 residues. CDR3 amino acids: CASSLSWRGGVSDTQYF. The CDR3 bases are TGTGCCAGCTCACTTTCCTGGCGGGGGGGCGTCTCAGATACGCAGTATTTT.

The DNA of the CDR3 is TGTGCCAGCAGTGATATTGGGGGCCGAGAGACCCAGTACTTC. Its translation is CASSDIGGRETQYF. The rearrangement links TRBV6-1 to TRBJ2-5; possibly TRBD1 for D (6 bases). Per the germline V gene, CDR1 is MNHNS and CDR2 is SASEGT. The CDR3 covers 14 residues. V was cut by 3 bases and J by 4 bases, with 12 bases left in between.

V usage is TRBV6-5 and J usage is TRBJ2-7; D is perhaps TRBD2 (6 bases). Germline V lookup: CDR1 MNHEY, CDR2 SVGAGI. The CDR3 sequence is 16 residues long. Trimming shortened V by 2 bases and J by 0 bases, and 14 bases separated the two germline ends. Here the CDR3 reads CASSYGTGTFSYEQYF. DNA for the CDR3: TGTGCCAGCAGTTACGGGACCGGGACTTTCTCCTACGAGCAGTACTTC.

CDR3 residues: CASSVRQGEETQYF. CDR3 coding DNA: TGTGCCAGCAGTGTGAGACAGGGGGAGGAGACCCAGTACTTC. J is TRBJ2-5 and V is TRBV2; 9 positions match TRBD1. Germline CDR1 reads SNHLY; CDR2 reads FYNNEI. V gave up 4 bases and J gave up 5 bases; unmatched junction bases: 5. This CDR3 is 14 amino acids long.

This rearrangement joins TRBV4-1 to TRBJ1-1; D is uncertain. This CDR3 contains 17 residues. Germline V CDR1 and CDR2: MGHRA, YSYEKL. V shed 1 base and J shed 0 bases, with 15 bases lying between them. The CDR3 nucleotides read TGCGCCAGCAGCCAAGTGCGGGCAAAAAAATTGAACACTGAAGCTTTCTTT. Protein sequence: CASSQVRAKKLNTEAFF.

The rearrangement links TRBV30 to TRBJ1-2, with 12 bases identical to TRBD1. Trimming removed 4 bases from V and 8 bases from J; junction bases left unmatched: 8. Germline V gene data show CDR1 as GTSNPN and CDR2 as SVGIG (reference sequence). The CDR3 sequence is 14 residues long. CDR3 protein: CAWTGTGGLRGYTF. The CDR3 DNA reads TGTGCCTGGACCGGGACAGGGGGCTTGAGGGGCTACACCTTC.

The rearrangement joins TRBV7-8 to TRBJ1-3, with a possible D match to TRBD1 (6 bases). The CDR3 has 16 residues. Trimming removed 1 base from V and 0 bases from J, with 10 bases in between. CDR1 and CDR2 (germline): SGHVS, FQNEAQ. DNA for the CDR3: TGTGCCAGCAGCTTAGTTACAGGGAGCTCTGGAAACACCATATATTTT. Its translation: CASSLVTGSSGNTIYF.

The gene calls are TRBV6-5 and TRBJ2-7, with unresolved D. Per the germline V gene, CDR1 is MNHEY and CDR2 is SVGAGI. The V end was cut by 8 bases, the J end by 0 bases, with 8 bases between. The CDR3 totals 12 residues. The CDR3 sequence: CASLSNSYEQYF. CDR3 DNA sequence: TGTGCCAGCTTGTCAAACTCCTACGAGCAGTACTTC.